The T cell receptor beta chain described here comes from a study of blood T cell repertoires in COVID-19. Turning to the study itself: Nucleic acid was either cDNA or gDNA, and it came from T cells, B-cell-depleted T cells, or PBMCs.

As processed by the authors: Reference gene primer amplification yielded estimated nucleated cell counts. The assay was immunoSEQ multiplex PCR, and TCRdb's table has in-frame clones only and misses some. V and J calls and clone size are copied from that table; D and trimming were computed from the DNA. The data hold approximately 180,000 clones, with about 79% observed a single time. CDR3 length: 12 residues. V lost 5 bases and J 2 bases, leaving 8 bases between the germline ends. Germline V gene sequence: CDR1 SQVTM, CDR2 ANQGSEA. V is TRBV29-1 and J is TRBJ2-3; D remains ambiguous. Sequencing was performed on peripheral blood. The receptor was derived from a woman in her 70s with acute or convalescent COVID-19. This CDR3 reads CSVFLVTDTQYF. The CDR3 DNA follows: TGCAGCGTTTTCCTAGTCACAGATACGCAGTATTTT.